These T cell receptor beta chains were read from a single sample in a study of shared clonotypes between healthy human individuals. The data were produced by immunoSEQ multiplex PCR, yet TCRdb's version contains in-frame clones alone and is incomplete. The profile covers over a million clones, with roughly 97% appearing a single time and approximately 1% taken by the ten largest. The sequenced sample was naive CD4+ T cells sorted from blood. The receptors were gathered from a man aged 25-40 years in good health. The CDR3 runs from the conserved cysteine through the conserved F or W.

>TRBV9|TRBJ2-2
CASSATVNTGELFF
>TRBV9|TRBJ2-7
CASSVEGQGGKVYF
>TRBV28|TRBJ1-2
CASSLTPGRVKGYTF
>TRBV19|TRBJ1-4
CASQDRGRGETMFF
>TRBV11-2|TRBJ1-2
CASSSVVGANGYTF
>TRBV4-1|TRBJ1-1
CASSLLMVEGNTEAFF
>TRBV10-3|TRBJ2-7
CAIWDRGSYEQYF
>TRBV5-1|TRBJ2-5
CASRQDQETQYF
>TRBV5-1|TRBJ1-1
CASSLGANTEAFF
>TRBV29-1|TRBJ1-1
CSVQRPLNTEAFF
>TRBV10-2|TRBJ2-1
CASSPGLGYNEQFF
>TRBV5-1|TRBJ2-7
CASSPMVFLAKTYEQYF
>TRBV6-5|TRBJ2-1
CASSRTGSEQFF
>TRBV6-1|TRBJ2-1
CASSALQGAGEQFF
>TRBV5-6|TRBJ1-2
CASSLDPPNLADGYTF
>TRBV30|TRBJ2-2
CAWSVLGQGSRTGELFF
>TRBV18|TRBJ2-7
CASSARPWMTGQGSWGSSYEQYF